This TCR beta chain derives from a study of T-cell reconstitution after alpha-beta-depleted transplantation in children. V dropped 7 bases and J dropped 5; count of bases not matched to a gene: 7. The germline CDR1 and CDR2 sequences are SEHNR and FQNEAQ (reference sequence). This CDR3 has 15 residues. Using unique molecular identifiers, the investigators prepared the TCRbeta library. TCRdb re-called the PCR reads with MiXCR, one entry per CDR3 protein. Among 700,000 to 950,000 distinct CDR3 sequences listed, roughly 15% were seen once. The specimen comprised PBMCs, mostly from graft donor cells, sampled 360 days after TCRalphabeta/CD19-depleted stem cell transplant. The receptor's source is a male patient aged 10-17 years who had a stem cell transplant for acute lymphoblastic leukemia, so the T cells may come from the graft donor. This chain joins TRBV7-9 and TRBJ2-7; 14 bases fit TRBD2. CDR3 loop: CASTGTSGSFHEQYF. The CDR3 nucleotides are TGTGCCAGCACCGGGACTAGCGGGAGTTTCCACGAGCAGTACTTC.